The T cell receptor beta chain described here comes from a study of blood T cells in healthy people across ages. V lost 5 bases to trimming and J lost 5 bases; unmatched junction nucleotides: 20. In germline, CDR1 is SGHAT, CDR2 FQNNGV. This CDR3 is 19 amino acids long. The use of a sample-barcoded 5' primer and a J-beta primer mix characterized a second PCR of about 6 to 12 cycles. One entry per CDR3 protein, called by TCRdb with MiXCR from the 5' RACE reads. The sample contains around 400,000 distinct CDR3 sequences, about half of which appear only once. Sequencing was done on a sample of blood. The J gene is TRBJ2-1, the V gene TRBV11-2, with 8 bases identical to TRBD2. The sequence was obtained from a man in his fifties or sixties in good health. The CDR3 is CASSPQAKNGVAGHNEQFF. The CDR3 DNA reads TGTGCCAGCAGCCCCCAGGCTAAAAACGGGGTAGCGGGACACAATGAGCAGTTCTTC.